What follows describes a single TCR beta chain. Employing constant-segment primers, 5'RACE generated TCR alpha and TCR beta cDNA libraries bearing sample barcodes and UMIs. One entry per CDR3 protein results from TCRdb running MiXCR on the 5' RACE reads. The table has around 320,000 distinct CDR3 sequences, more than 13% seen once. The data were taken from a study of T-cell memory formation after mild COVID-19. About the research overall: Across donors, TCR clusters were largely donor specific.

The CDR3 extends over 14 amino acids. With 7 bases removed from V and 5 bases from J, the gap between germline ends came to 18 bases. Sequencing input: PBMCs or a T cell subset sorted from them (not recorded which). This receptor was obtained from a man aged 18 to 30 who had mild COVID-19 (a few samples of this study predate the infection). Cell type and time point are not known. The chain recombines TRBV12-3 or TRBV12-4 with TRBJ2-7, with D tentatively TRBD2 (6 bases). The CDR3 protein is CASILGEAPNEQYV. DNA of the CDR3: TGTGCCAGCATTCTAGGGGAGGCTCCCAACGAGCAGTACGTC.